These 8 T cell receptor beta chains came from one sample sequenced in a study of PD-L1 blockade in urothelial cancer. TCRdb's table, derived via immunoSEQ multiplex PCR, lists solely in-frame clones and lacks some. The profile shows about 24,000 clones, around 88% of them singletons. The material was PBMCs, obtained around atezolizumab (anti-PD-L1) treatment. Receptors originate from a man aged 45-65 years with urothelial cancer.

The gene calls are TRBV11-2 and TRBJ2-5; TRBD1 matches at 9 bases. Germline-derived CDR1 and CDR2 are SGHAT and FQNNGV. Trimming at V came to 7 bases and at J to 7 bases, leaving 13 bases not matched to a gene. The CDR3 runs 15 residues. As DNA, the CDR3 is TGTGCCAGCAACCGGATCGGACAGGGGAAGGGGACCCAGTACTTC. It yields the protein CASNRIGQGKGTQYF.

The rearrangement links TRBV7-3 to TRBJ2-1, with D possibly TRBD1 on 5 matching bases. V was cut by 3 bases and J by 3 bases, with 12 bases left in between. In germline, CDR1 is SGHTA, CDR2 FQGTGA. This CDR3 contains 15 residues. The CDR3 region is CASSLDTPLYNEQFF. CDR3 in DNA: TGTGCCAGCAGCTTGGACACCCCGCTCTACAATGAGCAGTTCTTC.

This chain uses TRBV23-1 with TRBJ2-1; 11 bases map to TRBD1. TRBV23-1 is an open reading frame whose function is uncertain. The CDR3 has 17 residues. Trimming cost V 3 bases and J 6 bases; bases outside gene matches: 10. The CDR3 DNA reads TGCGCCAGCAGTCACTCTTACCGGGACAGGGGGTTCAATGAGCAGTTCTTC. This gives the protein CASSHSYRDRGFNEQFF.

The table lists this clone with a few counts. The chain has TRBV30 and TRBJ2-7, with D possibly TRBD1 on 6 matching bases. The CDR3 totals 12 residues. V gave up 3 bases and J gave up 5 bases, with 11 bases separating them. CDR1 is GTSNPN, CDR2 SVGIG, per germline (reference sequence). The CDR3 sequence: CAWRPQGDEQYF. CDR3 DNA sequence: TGTGCCTGGAGACCACAGGGTGACGAGCAGTACTTC.

CDR3 sequence (DNA): TGTGCCAGCAGCAGCGGGAGCACAGATACGCAGTATTTT. Its translation: CASSSGSTDTQYF. This rearrangement joins TRBV7-2 to TRBJ2-3; TRBD2 is a possible D gene (6 bases). The germline V and J ends were trimmed by 5 bases and 0 bases, with 6 bases remaining between them. CDR3 length equals 13 residues. CDR1 SGHTA and CDR2 FQGNSA come from the germline V gene.

This chain links TRBV19 with TRBJ2-1, with D possibly matching TRBD1 (6 bases). Germline values: CDR1 LNHDA, CDR2 SQIVND (reference sequence). The V gene lost 3 bases and the J gene lost 0 bases, with 12 bases spanning the gap. There are 16 residues in the CDR3. CDR3 DNA sequence: TGTGCCAGTAGTATTCGACAGGCCAGCTCCTACAATGAGCAGTTCTTC. Protein product: CASSIRQASSYNEQFF. The entire variable domain, with the rest obtained from reference TRBV19 and TRBJ2-1, is as follows: DGGITQSPKYLFRKEGQNVTLSCEQNLNHDAMYWYRQDPGQGLRLIYYSQIVNDFQKGDIAEGYSVSREKKESFPLTVTSAQKNPTAFYLCASSIRQASSYNEQFFGPGTRLTVL.

This sequence joins TRBV27 and TRBJ1-4; D might be TRBD1 (5 bases). V gave up 3 bases and J gave up 7 bases, with 18 bases separating them. Germline V gene sequence: CDR1 MNHEY, CDR2 SMNVEV (reference sequence). The CDR3 runs 16 residues. CDR3 loop: CASSFRGLPPIEKLFF. The CDR3 DNA sequence: TGTGCCAGCAGTTTCCGGGGGTTACCCCCGATTGAAAAACTGTTTTTT.

J is TRBJ2-7 and V is TRBV19, with D possibly TRBD2 on 5 matching bases. The CDR3 is 16 amino acids. Germline CDR1 LNHDA, CDR2 SQIVND (reference sequence). Deletions cut 5 bases from V and 1 base from J, with 18 bases between. In DNA, the CDR3 is TGTGCCAGTAGTGCCGCGGGCGGGTCTGGGTCCTACGAGCAGTACTTC. This translates into CASSAAGGSGSYEQYF. Full variable domain (outside the CDR3, taken from reference TRBV19 and TRBJ2-7): DGGITQSPKYLFRKEGQNVTLSCEQNLNHDAMYWYRQDPGQGLRLIYYSQIVNDFQKGDIAEGYSVSREKKESFPLTVTSAQKNPTAFYLCASSAAGGSGSYEQYFGPGTRLTVT.